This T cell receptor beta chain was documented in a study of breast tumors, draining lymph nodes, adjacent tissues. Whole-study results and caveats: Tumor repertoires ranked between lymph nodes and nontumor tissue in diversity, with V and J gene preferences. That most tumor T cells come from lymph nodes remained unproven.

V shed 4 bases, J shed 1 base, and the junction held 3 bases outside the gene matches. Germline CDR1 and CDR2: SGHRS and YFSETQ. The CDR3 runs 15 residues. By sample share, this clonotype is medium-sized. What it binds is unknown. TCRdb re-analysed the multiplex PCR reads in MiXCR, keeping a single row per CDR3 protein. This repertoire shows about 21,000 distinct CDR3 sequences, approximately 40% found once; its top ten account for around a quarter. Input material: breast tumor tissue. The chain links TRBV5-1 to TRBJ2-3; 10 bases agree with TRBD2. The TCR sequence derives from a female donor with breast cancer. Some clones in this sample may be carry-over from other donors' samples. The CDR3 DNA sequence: TGCGCCAGCAGCCTAGGACTAGCGGGCACAGATACGCAGTATTTT. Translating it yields CASSLGLAGTDTQYF.